This T cell receptor (beta chain) was identified in a study of OX40 agonist ivuxolimab in advanced cancers. In the study overall: Roughly two fifths of patients had received prior checkpoint inhibitor therapy.

CDR3 length equals 15 residues. CDR1 and CDR2 (germline): SGHRS, YFSETQ. This clone appeared once. Mismatch with germline at one junction end may stem from a read error. Assay: immunoSEQ multiplex PCR; the TCRdb copy retains only in-frame clones and omits some. The sample contains tens of thousands of clones, approximately 83% of which appear only once. The chain carries TRBV5-1 and TRBJ1-1; D perhaps matches TRBD1 (5 bases). This sequence was found in an adult with an advanced solid tumor such as melanoma, head and neck, liver or kidney cancer. Specimen: CD4+ or CD8+ T cells sorted from blood, collected in a trial of the OX40 agonist ivuxolimab. The CDR3 DNA reads TGCGCCAGCAGCTTGGTTCAGGGACGGAACGCTGAAGCTTTCTTT. It encodes CASSLVQGRNAEAFF.